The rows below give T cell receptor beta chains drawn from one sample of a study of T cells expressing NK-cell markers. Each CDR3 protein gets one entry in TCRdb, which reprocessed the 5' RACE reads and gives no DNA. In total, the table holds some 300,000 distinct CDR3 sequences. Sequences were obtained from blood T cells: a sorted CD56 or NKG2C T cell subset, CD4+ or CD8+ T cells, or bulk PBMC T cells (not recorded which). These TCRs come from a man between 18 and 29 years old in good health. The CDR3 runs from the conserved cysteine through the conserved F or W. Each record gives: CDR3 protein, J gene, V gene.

CASSLAEGAQYF	TRBJ2-3	TRBV5-1
CAISTGTEQETQYF	TRBJ2-5	TRBV10-3
CASKAGNIQYF	TRBJ2-4	TRBV2
CSAPGTSRVEQYF	TRBJ2-7	TRBV20-1
CASSDANSGNTIYF	TRBJ1-3	TRBV25-1
CASTTPRSNTQYF	TRBJ2-3	TRBV5-1
CASSFSGQGYSPLHF	TRBJ1-6	TRBV5-1
CASSLLDRNTGELFF	TRBJ2-2	TRBV12-3/TRBV12-4
CASSFVRGRDNNEQFF	TRBJ2-1	TRBV7-8
CASSYSTGPETQYF	TRBJ2-5	TRBV6-5
CASSPTSAQETQYF	TRBJ2-5	TRBV5-1
CASSLRGPGELFF	TRBJ2-2	TRBV5-6
CATSGMWNEQFF	TRBJ2-1	TRBV15
CASSSGTKAGELFF	TRBJ2-2	TRBV6-2/TRBV6-3
CSAGVPRGSTYEQYF	TRBJ2-7	TRBV20-1
CSVAEDGLGLTEQYF	TRBJ2-7	TRBV29-1
CSATETVYEQYF	TRBJ2-7	TRBV20-1
CASRTRRGNQPQHF	TRBJ1-5	TRBV6-2/TRBV6-3
CASSQSRGTGELFF	TRBJ2-2	TRBV9
CASSQKTGTSAFF	TRBJ1-1	TRBV5-1
CAISETGTSGRRVTDTQYF	TRBJ2-3	TRBV10-3
CASSSQGSEQFF	TRBJ2-1	TRBV7-6
CASSYLNGLAGNKNEQFF	TRBJ2-1	TRBV6-5
CAISDRVRTEAFF	TRBJ1-1	TRBV10-3
CASSLAGSQSWAKNIQYF	TRBJ2-4	TRBV18
CASSGVSETQYF	TRBJ2-5	TRBV10-1
CAISESLGGMAGEQFF	TRBJ2-1	TRBV10-3
CASRQLTDYNEQFF	TRBJ2-1	TRBV4-1
CATSRDQFWSGSTGELFF	TRBJ2-2	TRBV15
CAISVLMDEQYF	TRBJ2-7	TRBV10-3
CASSQPIGKAYNEQFF	TRBJ2-1	TRBV3-1
CASKIEGDIQYF	TRBJ2-4	TRBV25-1